This TCR beta chain was found in a study of CD8 T cells in Susac syndrome. This clonotype was found once. The CD8+ and CD4+ T cells were isolated magnetically using a negative isolation approach, whereas the TEMRA cells were enriched by FACS. The V and J ends lost 3 bases and 0 bases respectively, with 14 bases between them. Germline-derived CDR1 and CDR2 are LGHDT and YNNKEL (reference sequence). The CDR3 extends over 16 amino acids. When the RNA was reverse transcribed, random hexamers were used with an input of roughly 0.5 to 1 ug. The amplification used immunoSEQ multiplex PCR on TCR beta CDR3; it spanned 54 Vbeta and 13 Jbeta. MiXCR was run by TCRdb on the immunoSEQ multiplex PCR reads, yielding one entry per CDR3 protein. The data contain some 300,000 distinct CDR3 sequences, about nine tenths of them singletons.

The source of this sequence is a human donor with multiple sclerosis. The V gene is TRBV3-1, the J gene TRBJ2-5; D may be TRBD1 (6 bases). Sequenced input: CD8+ T cells from PBMCs. The CDR3: CASSHLTGSHQETQYF. CDR3 coding DNA: TGTGCCAGCAGCCACCTAACAGGGTCCCACCAAGAGACCCAGTACTTC.